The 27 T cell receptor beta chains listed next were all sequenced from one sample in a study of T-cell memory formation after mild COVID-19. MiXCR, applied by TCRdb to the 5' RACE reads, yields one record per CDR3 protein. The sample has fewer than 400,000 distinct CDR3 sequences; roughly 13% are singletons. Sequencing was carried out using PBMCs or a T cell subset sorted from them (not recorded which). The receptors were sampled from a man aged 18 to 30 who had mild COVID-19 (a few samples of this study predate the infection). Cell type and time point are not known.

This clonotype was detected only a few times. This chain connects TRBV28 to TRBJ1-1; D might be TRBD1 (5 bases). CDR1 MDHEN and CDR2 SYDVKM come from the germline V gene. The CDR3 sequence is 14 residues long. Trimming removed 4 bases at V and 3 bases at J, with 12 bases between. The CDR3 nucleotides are TGTGCCAGCAGTTCCGCCGGGGCCGACACTGAAGCTTTCTTT. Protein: CASSSAGADTEAFF.

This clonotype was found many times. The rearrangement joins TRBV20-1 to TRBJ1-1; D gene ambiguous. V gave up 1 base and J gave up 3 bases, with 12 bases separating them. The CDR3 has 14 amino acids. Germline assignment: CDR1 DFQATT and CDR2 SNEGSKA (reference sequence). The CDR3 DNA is TGCAGTGCTAGAGTGGTCGACACCTACACTGAAGCTTTCTTT. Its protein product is CSARVVDTYTEAFF.

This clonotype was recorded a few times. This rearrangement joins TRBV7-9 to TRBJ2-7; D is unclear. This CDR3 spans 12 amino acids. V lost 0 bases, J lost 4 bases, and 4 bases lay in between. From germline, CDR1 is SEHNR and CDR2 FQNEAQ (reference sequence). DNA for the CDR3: TGTGCCAGCAGCTTAGCTCCGTACGAGCAGTACTTC. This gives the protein CASSLAPYEQYF.

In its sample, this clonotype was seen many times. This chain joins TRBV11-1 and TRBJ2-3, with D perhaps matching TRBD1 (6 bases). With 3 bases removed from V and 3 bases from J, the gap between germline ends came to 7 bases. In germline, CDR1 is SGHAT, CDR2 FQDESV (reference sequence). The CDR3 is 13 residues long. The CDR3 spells CASSFTGTDTQYF. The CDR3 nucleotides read TGTGCCAGCAGCTTCACAGGGACAGATACGCAGTATTTT. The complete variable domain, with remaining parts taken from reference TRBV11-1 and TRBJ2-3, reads EAEVAQSPRYKITEKSQAVAFWCDPISGHATLYWYRQILGQGPELLVQFQDESVVDDSQLPKDRFSAERLKGVDSTLKIQPAELGDSAMYLCASSFTGTDTQYFGPGTRLTVL.

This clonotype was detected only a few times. This CDR3 reads CASSPGTSGDYEQFF. CDR3 bases: TGCGCCAGCAGCCCCGGGACTAGCGGGGACTATGAGCAGTTCTTC. J is TRBJ2-1 and V is TRBV5-1, with 13 bases identical to TRBD2. Germline trimming cut 4 bases from V and 8 bases from J; bases unmatched to any gene: 6. This CDR3 region has 15 residues. CDR1 and CDR2 (germline): SGHRS, YFSETQ.

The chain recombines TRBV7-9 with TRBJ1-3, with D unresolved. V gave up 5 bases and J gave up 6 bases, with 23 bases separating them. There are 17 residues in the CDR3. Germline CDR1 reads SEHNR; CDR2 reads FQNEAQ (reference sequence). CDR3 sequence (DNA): TGTGCCAGCAGCGGGATGAGGCAGGCGATGGCCGCAAACACCATATATTTT. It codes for CASSGMRQAMAANTIYF. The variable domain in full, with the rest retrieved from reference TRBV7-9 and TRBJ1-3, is DTGVSQNPRHKITKRGQNVTFRCDPISEHNRLYWYRQTLGQGPEFLTYFQNEAQLEKSRLLSDRFSAERPKGSFSTLEIQRTEQGDSAMYLCASSGMRQAMAANTIYFGEGSWLTVV.

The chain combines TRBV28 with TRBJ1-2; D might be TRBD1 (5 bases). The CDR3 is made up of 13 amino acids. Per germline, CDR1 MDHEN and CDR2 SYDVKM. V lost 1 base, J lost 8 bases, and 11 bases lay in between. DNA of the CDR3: TGTGCCAGCAGTTTATTCGGAGGGGACGGCTACACCTTC. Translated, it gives CASSLFGGDGYTF.

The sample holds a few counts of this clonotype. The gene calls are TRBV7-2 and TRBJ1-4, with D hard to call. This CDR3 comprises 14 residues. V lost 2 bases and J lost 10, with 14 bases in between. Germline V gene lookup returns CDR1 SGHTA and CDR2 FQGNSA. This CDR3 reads CASSLMSAGRKLFF. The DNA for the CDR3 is TGTGCCAGCAGCTTAATGAGTGCGGGTCGAAAACTGTTTTTT.

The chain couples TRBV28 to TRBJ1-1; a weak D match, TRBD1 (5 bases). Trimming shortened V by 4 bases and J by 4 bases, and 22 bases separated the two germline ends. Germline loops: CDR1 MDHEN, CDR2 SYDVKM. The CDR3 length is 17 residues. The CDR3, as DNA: TGTGCCAGCAGTTCCCCCCCGGGTAGGGGCCGGGGCACTGAAGCTTTCTTT. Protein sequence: CASSSPPGRGRGTEAFF.

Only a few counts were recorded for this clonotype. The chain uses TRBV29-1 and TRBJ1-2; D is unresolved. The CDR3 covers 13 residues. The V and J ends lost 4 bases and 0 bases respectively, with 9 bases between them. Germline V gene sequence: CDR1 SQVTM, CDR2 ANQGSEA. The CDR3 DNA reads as TGCAGCGTTGGCGAACAGACTAACTATGGCTACACCTTC. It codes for CSVGEQTNYGYTF.

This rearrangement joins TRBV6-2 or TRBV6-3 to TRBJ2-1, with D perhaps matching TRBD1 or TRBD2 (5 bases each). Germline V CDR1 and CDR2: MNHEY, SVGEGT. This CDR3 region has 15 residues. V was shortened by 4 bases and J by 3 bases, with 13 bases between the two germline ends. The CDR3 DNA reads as TGTGCCAGCAGTTCCGCCGGGACGTACTACAATGAGCAGTTCTTC. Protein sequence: CASSSAGTYYNEQFF.

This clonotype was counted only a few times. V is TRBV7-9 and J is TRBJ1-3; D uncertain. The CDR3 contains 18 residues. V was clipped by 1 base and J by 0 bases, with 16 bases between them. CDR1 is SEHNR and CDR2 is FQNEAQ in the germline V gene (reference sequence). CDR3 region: CASSLGRLVGASGNTIYF. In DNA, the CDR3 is TGTGCCAGCAGCTTAGGAAGGCTGGTCGGAGCCTCTGGAAACACCATATATTTT.

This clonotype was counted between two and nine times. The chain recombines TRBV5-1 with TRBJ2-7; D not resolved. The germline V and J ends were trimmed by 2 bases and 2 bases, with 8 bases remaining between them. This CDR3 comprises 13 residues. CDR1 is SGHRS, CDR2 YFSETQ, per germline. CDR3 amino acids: CASSLGHAYEQYF. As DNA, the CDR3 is TGCGCCAGCAGCTTAGGCCATGCCTACGAGCAGTACTTC.

CDR3 in DNA: TGTGCCAGCTCACCCCCGGGCGGGACTGAGCAGTTCTTC. It translates to CASSPPGGTEQFF. The chain recombines TRBV18 with TRBJ2-1; D might be TRBD2 (6 bases). The CDR3 is 13 residues long. Trimming removed 3 bases at V and 9 bases at J, with 12 bases between. Per germline, CDR1 KGHSH and CDR2 LQKENI.

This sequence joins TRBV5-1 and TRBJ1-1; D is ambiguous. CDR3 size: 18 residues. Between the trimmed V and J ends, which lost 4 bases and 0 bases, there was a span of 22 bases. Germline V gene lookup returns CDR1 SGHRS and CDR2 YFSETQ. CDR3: CASSLRPVGFLMNTEAFF. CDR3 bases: TGCGCCAGCAGCCTAAGACCCGTGGGGTTTTTAATGAACACTGAAGCTTTCTTT.

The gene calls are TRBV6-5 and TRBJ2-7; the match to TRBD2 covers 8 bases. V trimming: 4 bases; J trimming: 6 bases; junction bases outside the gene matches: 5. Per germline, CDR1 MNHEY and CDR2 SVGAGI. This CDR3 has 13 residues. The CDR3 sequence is CASSFLGGGEQYF. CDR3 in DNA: TGTGCCAGCAGTTTCCTCGGGGGGGGCGAGCAGTACTTC.

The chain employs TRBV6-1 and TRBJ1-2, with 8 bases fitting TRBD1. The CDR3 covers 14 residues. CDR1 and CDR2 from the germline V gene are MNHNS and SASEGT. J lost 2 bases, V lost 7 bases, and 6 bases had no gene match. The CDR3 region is CASKAGGLNYGYTF. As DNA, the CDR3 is TGTGCCAGCAAAGCAGGGGGCCTGAACTATGGCTACACCTTC.

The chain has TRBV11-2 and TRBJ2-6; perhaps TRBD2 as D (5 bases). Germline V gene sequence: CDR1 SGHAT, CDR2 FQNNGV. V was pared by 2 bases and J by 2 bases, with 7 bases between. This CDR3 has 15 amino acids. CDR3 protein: CASSLWRAGANVLTF. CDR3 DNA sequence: TGTGCCAGCAGCTTATGGCGGGCTGGGGCCAACGTCCTGACTTTC.

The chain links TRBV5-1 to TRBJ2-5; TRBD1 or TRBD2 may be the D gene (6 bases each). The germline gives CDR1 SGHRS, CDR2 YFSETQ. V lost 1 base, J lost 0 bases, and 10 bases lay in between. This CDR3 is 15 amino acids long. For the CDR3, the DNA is TGCGCCAGCAGCTTGATAGGGGGGTACCAAGAGACCCAGTACTTC. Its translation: CASSLIGGYQETQYF.

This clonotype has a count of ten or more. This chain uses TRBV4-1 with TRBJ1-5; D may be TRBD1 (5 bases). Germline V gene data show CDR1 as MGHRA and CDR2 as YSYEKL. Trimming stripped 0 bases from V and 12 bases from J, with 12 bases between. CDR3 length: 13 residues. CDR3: CASSQEGAGSQHF. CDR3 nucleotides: TGCGCCAGCAGCCAAGAAGGGGCAGGGAGCCAGCATTTT.

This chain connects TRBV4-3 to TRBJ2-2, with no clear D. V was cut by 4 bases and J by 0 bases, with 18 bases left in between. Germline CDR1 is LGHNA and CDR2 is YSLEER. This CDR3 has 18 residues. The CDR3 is CASSLTKMDLSNTGELFF. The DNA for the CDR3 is TGCGCCAGCAGCCTCACCAAAATGGACCTATCGAACACCGGGGAGCTGTTTTTT.

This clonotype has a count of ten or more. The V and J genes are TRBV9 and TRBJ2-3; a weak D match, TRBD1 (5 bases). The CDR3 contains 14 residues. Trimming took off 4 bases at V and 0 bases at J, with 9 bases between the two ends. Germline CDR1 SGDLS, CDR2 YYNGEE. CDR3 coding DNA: TGTGCCAGCAGCCCGACAGCTAGCACAGATACGCAGTATTTT. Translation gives CASSPTASTDTQYF.

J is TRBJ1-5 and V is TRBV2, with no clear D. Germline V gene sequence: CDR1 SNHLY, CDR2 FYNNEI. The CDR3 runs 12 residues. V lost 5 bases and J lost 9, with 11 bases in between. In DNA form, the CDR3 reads TGTGCCAGCAGTCTACAGAGCTTGCCCCAGCATTTT. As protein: CASSLQSLPQHF.

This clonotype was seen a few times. CDR3 nucleotides: TGCGCCAGCAGCTTGGATAGGATTACACCGACCGGGGAGCTGTTTTTT. Translating gives CASSLDRITPTGELFF. This chain links TRBV5-1 with TRBJ2-2; D gene ambiguous. CDR1 and CDR2 from the germline V gene are SGHRS and YFSETQ. The CDR3 runs to 16 residues. Between the trimmed V and J ends, which lost 0 bases and 5 bases, there was a span of 14 bases.

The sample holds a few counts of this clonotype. In DNA form, the CDR3 reads TGTGCCAGCTCAGACAGGGTCGGCAACGAGCAGTACTTC. Protein product: CASSDRVGNEQYF. The V gene is TRBV18, the J gene TRBJ2-7; 7 positions match TRBD1. The CDR3 extends over 13 amino acids. The junction had 6 bases not matched to a gene; V was cut back by 5 bases and J by 5 bases. Germline values: CDR1 KGHSH, CDR2 LQKENI.

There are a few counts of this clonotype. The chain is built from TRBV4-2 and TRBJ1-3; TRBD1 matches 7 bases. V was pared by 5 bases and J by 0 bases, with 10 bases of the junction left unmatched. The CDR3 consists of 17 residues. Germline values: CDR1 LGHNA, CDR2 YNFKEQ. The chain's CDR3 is CASSERGTVSSGNTIYF. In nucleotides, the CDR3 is TGTGCCAGCAGCGAAAGGGGGACAGTGAGCTCTGGAAACACCATATATTTT.

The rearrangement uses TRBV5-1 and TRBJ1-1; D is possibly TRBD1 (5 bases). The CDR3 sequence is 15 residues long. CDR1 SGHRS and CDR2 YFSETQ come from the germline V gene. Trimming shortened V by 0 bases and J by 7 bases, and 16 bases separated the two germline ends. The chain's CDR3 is CASSLAQAREGEAFF. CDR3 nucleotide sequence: TGCGCCAGCAGCTTGGCCCAGGCCAGGGAGGGTGAAGCTTTCTTT. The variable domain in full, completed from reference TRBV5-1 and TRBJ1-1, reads KAGVTQTPRYLIKTRGQQVTLSCSPISGHRSVSWYQQTPGQGLQFLFEYFSETQRNKGNFPGRFSGRQFSNSRSEMNVSTLELGDSALYLCASSLAQAREGEAFFGQGTRLTVV.